The rows below give T cell receptor beta chains drawn from one sample of a study of CD8+ T cells in alopecia areata. Data came from immunoSEQ multiplex PCR; TCRdb stores just in-frame clones and leaves some out. The sample comprises some 22,000 clones, 40% to 65% of which are singletons, and roughly 31% rests with the top ten. Input material: NKG2D-high CD8+ T cells sorted from blood. Receptors originate from a human donor with alopecia areata. Both conserved end residues are part of each CDR3. A D gene is named only where the DNA matches it firmly. Only some rows state a clone size, as once, few, many or a class for expanded clones.

d_call	j_call	clone_size	v_call	cdr3_nt	cdr3_aa
TRBD2	TRBJ2-1	-	TRBV15	TGTGCCACCAGCAGAGCGGGAGGGTCCTACAATGAGCAGTTCTTC	CATSRAGGSYNEQFF
-	TRBJ2-5	-	TRBV5-4	TGTGCCAGCAGCTCGGACCATAGTTCGGAGACCCAGTACTTC	CASSSDHSSETQYF
TRBD1	TRBJ2-1	-	TRBV15	TGTGCCACCAGCGGCACCCTACAGGGGCGATCCTACAATGAGCAGTTCTTC	CATSGTLQGRSYNEQFF
TRBD1	TRBJ2-5	-	TRBV10-3	TGTGCCATTCCAGGGGGCTCAGAGACCCAGTACTTC	CAIPGGSETQYF
-	TRBJ2-3	-	TRBV7-9	TGTGCCAGCAGCCCCAGCATTTCAGATACGCAGTATTTT	CASSPSISDTQYF
TRBD1	TRBJ2-7	few	TRBV14	TGTGCCAGCAGCCAGGGGACAGGCAAAACCTACGAGCAGTACTTC	CASSQGTGKTYEQYF
-	TRBJ1-3	few	TRBV9	TGTGCCAGCAGCGGGGTTGGGGCAATCCCGGAAGGAAACACCATATATTTT	CASSGVGAIPEGNTIYF
-	TRBJ2-7	once	TRBV7-9	TGTGCCAGCAGTTCGGGGCCGTCCTACGAGCAGTACTTC	CASSSGPSYEQYF
-	TRBJ1-2	-	TRBV6-1	TGTGCCAGCAGGCATACAGGGATCTATGGCTACACCTTC	CASRHTGIYGYTF
-	TRBJ2-3	-	TRBV25-1	TGTGCCAGCAGTGAGCCAGGGCCAGATACGCAGTATTTT	CASSEPGPDTQYF
-	TRBJ1-2	-	TRBV5-1	TGCGCCAGCAGCCTAGTCCCGGCGGCTAACTATGGCTACACCTTC	CASSLVPAANYGYTF